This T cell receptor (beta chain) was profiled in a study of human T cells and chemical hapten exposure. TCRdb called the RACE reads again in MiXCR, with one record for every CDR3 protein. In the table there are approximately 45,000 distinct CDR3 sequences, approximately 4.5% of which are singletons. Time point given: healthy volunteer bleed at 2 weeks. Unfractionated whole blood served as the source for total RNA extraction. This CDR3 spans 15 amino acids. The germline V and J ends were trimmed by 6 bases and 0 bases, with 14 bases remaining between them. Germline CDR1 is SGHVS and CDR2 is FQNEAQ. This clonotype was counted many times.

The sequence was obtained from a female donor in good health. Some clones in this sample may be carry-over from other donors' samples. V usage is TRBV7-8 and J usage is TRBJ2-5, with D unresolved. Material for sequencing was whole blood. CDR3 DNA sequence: TGTGCCAGCAGTCGACGGTCCTCGTACCAAGAGACCCAGTACTTC. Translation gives CASSRRSSYQETQYF.